One T cell receptor (beta chain) is described in this entry. Its antigen remains undetermined. No base quality information exists; no much larger clone differs at one position. The cohort comprised fewer than 700 healthy bone marrow donors. At the time of sampling, every cohort member was nominally healthy, though immune exposures that went unrecorded were likely present. The donor was CMV seronegative and was included in the group of approximately 350 seronegative cohort members. Every donor gave a peripheral blood sample, and the peripheral blood mononuclear cells from that sample were used for TCR beta sequencing. Genomic DNA extraction from the blood cell samples was performed with the Qiagen DNeasy Blood Extraction Kit. Spanning cysteine to phenylalanine, the CDR3 consists of 14 amino acids. Only the CDR3 DNA stays, 42 bases, in frame from base 1. For this chain, trimming is 4 bases at the V end and 2 bases at the J end, and the number of junction bases without a gene match is 6. From the germline V gene, CDR1 is SGHRS and CDR2 is YFSETQ.

The data originate from a study of cytomegalovirus exposure and HLA in healthy donors (dated by TCRdb to 2016 to 2017). Looking at the study overall: An earlier analysis of several hundred of the donors reported approximately 270 Gb of sequence data and more than 90 million unique TCR beta sequences from around 200 million T cells. Donor age, sex, ethnicity and CMV serostatus were compiled alongside the repertoire data. Typing coverage differed by locus: A, B, C, DRB1 and DQB1 were typed in about 620-640 donors, DQA1 in 522, DPA1 in around 600, and DPB1 in about 450. In the later analysis, no new phenotypic data were used to find candidate immune exposures; instead, reliance was placed on TCR beta sequences and their occurrence across donors. A later genetic analysis took genome-wide SNP genotypes for about 60% of the roughly 670 donors and used that subset as a discovery cohort. An earlier analysis of approximately 640 of the donors applied high-throughput TCR beta sequencing to assess whether each TCR beta V gene segment acted as functional or pseudogenic. Class I and class II HLA loci were covered by the typing at four-digit resolution. High-throughput TCR immunosequencing, statistical association of individual TCRs with disease status, and machine learning were combined to predict cytomegalovirus infection status. The genetic ancestry cluster associated with self-reported Caucasian donors included roughly 84% of the roughly 390 genotyped donors. A few DR-DQ haplotypes were treated as single units for association and clustering because of strong linkage in the cohort. An early release covering around 630 HLA-typed donors comprised roughly 300 gigabases of sequencing data and approximately 80 million unique TCR sequences. The study aimed to test whether signatures of past pathogen exposure could be identified by cataloging public T cell receptors. All discovery cohort repertoires had been generated using a single sequencing platform. A later analysis re-analyzed previously published TCR beta repertoires from several hundred donors and added high-resolution HLA genotyping to study TCR occurrence patterns. The study used immunosequencing to profile the T cell repertoires of approximately 690 subjects and linked those repertoires to cytomegalovirus serostatus. A separate validation cohort of roughly 120 different subjects was used in addition to the approximately 610-subject first cohort. Across about 370 genotyped donors of the cohort, an average of approximately 220,000 unique TCR beta nucleotide sequences per donor were sequenced, and around 20% of those sequences were non-productive.

The study at large found these results: In vitro tests confirmed that a few of the cytomegalovirus-associated TCR beta chains recognize cytomegalovirus antigens. Because the 87-base-pair reads could not distinguish some IMGT-functional V segments, including TRBV6-2 and TRBV6-3, those segments were excluded. According to a later analysis, most CMV-associated TCR beta chains appeared to be HLA-restricted, and the HLA associations seemed to be driven largely by CMV exposure. When HLA alleles, especially DR and DQ, strongly co-occurred, attributing TCR associations to individual alleles was difficult. At a false discovery rate of 0.05, a later analysis linked under 20,000 TCR beta sequences to specific HLA alleles. A total of about 150 TCR beta chains were listed by the study as associated with cytomegalovirus. Presence/absence analyses assumed roughly uniform sequencing depth across donors, an assumption that may not hold. HLA typing was unavailable for some donors at each locus, so association tests used only the typed subset. In a later analysis, HLA-associated TCR beta chains showed more clonal expansion and lower generation probabilities than non-associated chains that were equally common. This cohort had only TCR beta chains sequenced, and the lack of alpha or paired-chain data limited which features could be detected. A cluster of highly shared sequence variants was judged likely to be a technical artifact of the sequencing pipeline. V-gene and J-gene trimming of TCR beta chains was associated with a missense DCLRE1C variant in a later genetic analysis, and the association was replicated in an independent cohort. Because counts were too low, 15 or so rarely observed V segments, including chromosome 9 orphons, were excluded from the earlier analysis of 587 of the donors. A further reported finding was that TCR beta sequences accurately predicted the HLA-A and HLA-B alleles for most subjects in the first cohort. According to the authors, the approach could potentially be generalized to other disease states and immunological phenotypes. According to a later analysis, TCR association rates differed among HLA loci, with DRB1 alleles showing the most associated TCRs and HLA-C alleles showing the fewest. Correlated functional status among segregating V segments might be attributable to linkage disequilibrium, but an unknown experimental factor could not be ruled out. CMV serostatus was the only immune exposure information available for the cohort. In both the original and validation cohorts, the classifier was reported to diagnose cytomegalovirus status with high specificity and sensitivity. Most TCR sequences were seen in very few donors, while some public TCRs were found in many individuals. Compared with the roughly 700-donor mean, donors in an Asian-associated ancestry cluster had fewer N-insertions in productive TCRs, according to a later genetic analysis. According to a later analysis, parvovirus B19, influenza, CMV and Epstein-Barr virus appeared linked to several top co-occurrence clusters. An earlier analysis of some 560 of the donors showed that most TCR beta V segments appeared in productive rearrangements either about 87% or about 30% of the time, which broadly matched IMGT annotations.

Library generation was performed with the immunoSEQ multiplex PCR assay. A mixture of 60 forward primers for TCR Vbeta segments and 13 reverse primers for TCR Jbeta segments was used in the multiplex PCR. Amplification of the CDR3 region of rearranged TCR beta genes was performed with a multiplex PCR assay on genomic DNA. Amplified TCR beta libraries were sequenced as 87-base-pair reads on the Illumina HiSeq System. Under the source paper's analysis protocol: A later analysis tallied roughly 80 million unique TCR beta chains across the 550 to 850 repertoires, and some 12 million of those chains were shared by two or more donors. Raw reads were error-corrected and collapsed into unique sequences with a nearest-neighbor algorithm that merged closely related sequences to remove PCR and sequencing errors. V, D and J gene segments were assigned by aligning CDR3 sequences to IMGT reference sequences. For a sequence to be retained, a match of at least six nucleotides to both a V gene segment and a J gene segment was required. A rearrangement counted as productive if the CDR3 had no stop codons and remained in frame with V and J, and every other rearrangement counted as non-productive. Following IMGT convention, CDR3 was defined as the stretch from the second conserved V-encoded cysteine up to the conserved J-encoded phenylalanine. The earlier analysis of 500 to 600 of the donors excluded sequences that lacked an unambiguous match to a single V gene segment. An earlier analysis of a few hundred of the donors classified V segments as functional when productive rearrangements were above 56.7% and as segregating when the standard deviation between donors was above 5%. A statistical classification framework was built to diagnose cytomegalovirus status from the catalog of TCR beta chain sequences. In a later analysis, V and J genes were assigned by comparing TCR nucleotide sequences against IMGT/GENE-DB human TR gene sequences. A later analysis assigned CDR3 sequences and most-parsimonious VDJ recombination scenarios with the TCRdist pipeline. In a later analysis, every TCR beta chain was defined by the combination of its CDR3 amino acid sequence and its V-gene family, and reads without a unique V-gene family were dropped. As a way to deal with suspected cross-contamination and a sequencing artifact, a later analysis dropped approximately 570 nucleotide sequences that were highly shared and had low generation probability. In a later analysis, a clonal expansion index for each public chain was calculated from normalized within-repertoire ranks of inferred template counts. In a later analysis, generation probabilities were computed with a VDJ recombination model fitted to out-of-frame rearrangements, and the resulting probabilities were checked against IGoR. Hypergeometric tests were used in a later analysis to score TCR-TCR, TCR-HLA and TCR-CMV co-occurrence, with a repertoire-size bias correction applied to the TCR pairs. False discovery rates were estimated in a later analysis by permuting HLA or CMV assignments 20 times. In a later analysis, co-occurring TCRs were grouped using DBSCAN, and TCRdist sequence similarity was added for clustering within HLA-allele-positive subsets. For co-occurrence clustering, repertoires with fewer than 30,000 or more than 120,000 public chains were excluded, along with five or six repertoires with anomalous nucleotide sharing. The table was pulled from immuneACCESS by TCRdb, which kept in-frame rearrangements only. Such tables lose some clones; where checked, under half of the loss comes from unresolved V genes, and the rest has no known cause. D and trimming come from the DNA, and the V and J calls and clone size come from that table. Counted in this sample were some 180,000 clones; around 77% of them appeared once. Under 2% of the sample is taken by the ten largest.

This sequence originates from a woman in her 30s in good health and CMV-seronegative. The chain is made from TRBV5-1 and TRBJ2-7; 7 junctional bases match TRBD1. The specimen sequenced was PBMCs. The sequenced DNA: TGCGCCAGCAGCCGGGGCCAGGGGGCCTACGAGCAGTACTTC. Its product reads: CASSRGQGAYEQYF.